The 23 T cell receptor beta chains reported below all come from one sample, sequenced in a study of blood T cell repertoires in COVID-19. Data came from immunoSEQ multiplex PCR; TCRdb stores just in-frame clones and leaves some out. The sample has tens of thousands of clones, roughly 80% seen once. Sequences were obtained from peripheral blood. Receptors originate from an elderly woman with active or convalescent COVID-19.

This chain uses TRBV19 with TRBJ2-5, with 10 positions matching TRBD2. The CDR3 has 13 residues. Germline V gene data show CDR1 as LNHDA and CDR2 as SQIVND (reference sequence). J was trimmed by 4 bases and V by 6 bases; bases with no gene match: 2. The CDR3 reads CASRLAGAETQYF. DNA of the CDR3: TGTGCCAGTAGGCTAGCGGGGGCAGAGACCCAGTACTTC.

The chain uses TRBV7-6 and TRBJ1-1; 9 nucleotides agree with TRBD1. With V trimmed by 5 bases and J by 5 bases, 9 bases remained unmatched. The CDR3 is 15 amino acids. CDR1 and CDR2 (germline): SGHVS, FNYEAQ. The CDR3 DNA reads TGTGCCAGCAGCCGTCGGGACAGGGCGGTGACTGAAGCTTTCTTT. Amino acids: CASSRRDRAVTEAFF.

The V call is TRBV5-4, the J call TRBJ2-7; 15 bases agree with TRBD2. Germline loops: CDR1 SGHNT, CDR2 YYREEE (reference sequence). V shed 3 bases, J shed 6 bases, and the junction held 10 bases outside the gene matches. This CDR3 is built from 17 residues. The CDR3 is CASSWGTSGGKRSEQYF. The CDR3 DNA sequence: TGTGCCAGCAGCTGGGGGACTAGCGGGGGGAAGAGAAGCGAGCAGTACTTC.

This chain connects TRBV5-4 to TRBJ2-7; 7 bases fit TRBD1. Germline CDR1 reads SGHNT; CDR2 reads YYREEE (reference sequence). V trimming: 4 bases; J trimming: 3 bases; junction bases outside the gene matches: 10. The CDR3 runs to 15 residues. CDR3 region: CASSISTGTNYEQYF. Written as DNA, the CDR3 is TGTGCCAGCAGCATTTCGACAGGGACGAACTACGAGCAGTACTTC.

The chain couples TRBV3-1 (or the pseudogene TRBV3-2) to TRBJ1-1, with 7 nucleotides matching TRBD1. The ends lost 3 bases at V and 10 bases at J; junction bases unmatched: 5. CDR3 length equals 12 residues. CDR1 and CDR2 from the germline V gene are LGHDT and YNNKEL (reference sequence). CDR3 sequence: CASSQVTGVAFF. The DNA of the CDR3 is TGTGCCAGCAGCCAGGTTACAGGGGTAGCTTTCTTT.

V gene TRBV10-3 combines with J gene TRBJ1-1; TRBD1 matches at 11 bases. Trimming took 6 bases from V and 11 from J; bases not matched to a gene: 8. This CDR3 is 13 amino acids long. Germline V gene lookup returns CDR1 ENHRY and CDR2 SYGVKD. In nucleotides, the CDR3 is TGTGCCATCAGGGGACAGGGGGATGGCGGGGCTTTCTTT. It encodes CAIRGQGDGGAFF.

The chain employs TRBV19 and TRBJ1-1, with D uncertain. Per the germline V gene, CDR1 is LNHDA and CDR2 is SQIVND (reference sequence). V was trimmed by 7 bases and J by 4 bases, leaving 22 bases between them. The CDR3 is 16 amino acids. In nucleotides, the CDR3 is TGTGCCAGTACCCTAACATCATCCAGGAGGGCCACTGAAGCTTTCTTT. Translated: CASTLTSSRRATEAFF.

This clone is a singleton in its sample. The chain is built from TRBV4-2 and TRBJ1-6; 8 nucleotides agree with TRBD1. There are 16 residues in the CDR3. The germline CDR1 and CDR2 sequences are LGHNA and YNFKEQ. V shed 6 bases and J 0 bases; nucleotides not matched to a gene: 4. CDR3 region: CASSQDRASYNSPLHF. CDR3 nucleotide sequence: TGTGCCAGCAGTCAGGACAGGGCCTCCTATAATTCACCCCTCCACTTT.

V gene TRBV24-1 combines with J gene TRBJ2-2, with a possible D match to TRBD1 (6 bases). V lost 6 bases to trimming and J lost 2 bases, with 12 bases between them. The germline CDR1 and CDR2 sequences are KGHDR and SFDVKD. CDR3 length: 15 residues. The CDR3 sequence: CATSPGTHNTGELFF. DNA for the CDR3: TGTGCCACCAGTCCCGGGACACACAACACCGGGGAGCTGTTTTTT.

This rearrangement joins TRBV19 to TRBJ1-2, with D hard to call. V gave up 4 bases and J gave up 4 bases, with 7 bases separating them. Germline V lookup: CDR1 LNHDA, CDR2 SQIVND (reference sequence). The CDR3 runs to 12 residues. For the CDR3, the DNA is TGTGCCAGTAGTAACGGGGTCTATGGCTACACCTTC. It specifies CASSNGVYGYTF.

The rearrangement links TRBV19 to TRBJ2-5; a weak D match, TRBD1 (6 bases). V dropped 5 bases and J dropped 5 bases, with 15 bases sitting between them. The germline CDR1 and CDR2 sequences are LNHDA and SQIVND (reference sequence). This CDR3 has 14 amino acids. The CDR3 DNA follows: TGTGCCAGTAGTGCCTACAATGACAGGGAGACCCAGTACTTC. Residues: CASSAYNDRETQYF.

The chain combines TRBV7-9 with TRBJ1-1; D remains ambiguous. V lost 6 bases, J lost 3 bases, and 17 bases lay in between. The CDR3 runs to 15 residues. Per germline, CDR1 SEHNR and CDR2 FQNEAQ (reference sequence). As DNA, the CDR3 is TGTGCCAGCAGACATTGGCGGGGTGGAGACACTGAAGCTTTCTTT. Translation gives CASRHWRGGDTEAFF. The variable domain in full, with the rest retrieved from reference TRBV7-9 and TRBJ1-1, is DTGVSQNPRHKITKRGQNVTFRCDPISEHNRLYWYRQTLGQGPEFLTYFQNEAQLEKSRLLSDRFSAERPKGSFSTLEIQRTEQGDSAMYLCASRHWRGGDTEAFFGQGTRLTVV.

The chain recombines TRBV5-1 with TRBJ1-1; no clear D gene. Germline CDR1 SGHRS, CDR2 YFSETQ. The CDR3 is 14 residues long. Trimming took off 0 bases at V and 5 bases at J, with 11 bases between the two ends. The CDR3 region has the DNA TGCGCCAGCAGCTTGGATACCTCGGGGACTGAAGCTTTCTTT. Its translation is CASSLDTSGTEAFF.

This rearrangement joins TRBV6-2 or TRBV6-3 to TRBJ2-5; a possible D gene is TRBD2 (6 bases). Trimming left V 7 bases short and J 5 bases short, with 14 bases between. Germline V gives CDR1 MNHEY, CDR2 SVGEGT. CDR3 length: 13 amino acids. CDR3 sequence reads: CASNPDGGETQYF. The CDR3 DNA reads as TGTGCCAGCAACCCGGACGGAGGGGAGACCCAGTACTTC.

V and J are TRBV18 and TRBJ1-4; 9 bases line up with TRBD1. Germline V gene sequence: CDR1 KGHSH, CDR2 LQKENI. The V segment lost 5 bases and the J segment 8 bases; nucleotides outside the gene matches: 6. The CDR3 covers 14 residues. CDR3 in DNA: TGTGCCAGCTCAACGAACAGGGGGCAGGAAAAACTGTTTTTT. Translation: CASSTNRGQEKLFF.

This sequence joins TRBV7-9 and TRBJ1-6, with D possibly being TRBD1 (6 bases). This CDR3 comprises 16 residues. CDR1 SEHNR and CDR2 FQNEAQ come from the germline V gene (reference sequence). The ends were cut back, 0 bases at V and 4 bases at J, with 10 bases in the middle. CDR3 bases: TGTGCCAGCAGCTTAGCGCCACAGGGATATAATTCACCCCTCCACTTT. Its translation: CASSLAPQGYNSPLHF.

This rearrangement joins TRBV6-2 or TRBV6-3 to TRBJ2-2; D unclear. Germline V gives CDR1 MNHEY, CDR2 SVGEGT. This CDR3 is built from 14 residues. V was shortened by 0 bases and J by 4 bases, with 6 bases between the two germline ends. CDR3 coding DNA: TGTGCCAGCAGTTACTCGGAGCTCACCGGGGAGCTGTTTTTT. Amino acid sequence: CASSYSELTGELFF.

The V call is TRBV9, the J call TRBJ1-5; no firm D call. The CDR3 consists of 13 residues. Trimming removed 0 bases at V and 5 bases at J, with 6 bases between. In germline, CDR1 is SGDLS, CDR2 YYNGEE. This chain's CDR3 is CASSVAGDQPQHF. The CDR3 bases are TGTGCCAGCAGCGTAGCCGGTGATCAGCCCCAGCATTTT. The whole variable domain, remainder taken from reference TRBV9 and TRBJ1-5, is DSGVTQTPKHLITATGQRVTLRCSPRSGDLSVYWYQQSLDQGLQFLIQYYNGEERAKGNILERFSAQQFPDLHSELNLSSLELGDSALYFCASSVAGDQPQHFGDGTRLSIL.

The chain joins TRBV19 to TRBJ2-1; D possibly corresponds to TRBD1 (6 bases). V shed 5 bases and J shed 7 bases, with 15 bases lying between them. The CDR3 sequence is 14 residues long. Looked up from germline, CDR1 is LNHDA and CDR2 is SQIVND (reference sequence). The CDR3 sequence is CASSWQGLLNEQFF. The CDR3 DNA follows: TGTGCCAGTAGTTGGCAGGGGTTGTTGAATGAGCAGTTCTTC.

Comments on this clone: The junction differs from germline at one of its ends, possibly a read error. This chain uses TRBV4-1 with TRBJ1-3; 7 bases fit TRBD1. The CDR3 length is 17 residues. The germline V gene has CDR1 MGHRA and CDR2 YSYEKL. The CDR3 DNA sequence: TGCGCCAGCAGTCAAGCCTCGACAGGGAGACAAGGAAACACCATATATTTT. It yields the protein CASSQASTGRQGNTIYF.

The chain joins TRBV7-9 to TRBJ1-3, with no clear D. This CDR3 has 14 residues. Trimming removed 5 bases from V and 1 base from J, with 9 bases in between. CDR1 and CDR2 from the germline V gene are SEHNR and FQNEAQ (reference sequence). CDR3 protein: CASSLMASGNTIYF. CDR3 nucleotides: TGTGCCAGCAGCCTTATGGCTTCTGGAAACACCATATATTTT.

The V call is TRBV19, the J call TRBJ2-3, with 10 bases that match TRBD2. Germline CDR1 LNHDA, CDR2 SQIVND (reference sequence). The CDR3 is 16 amino acids. Trimming removed 5 bases from V and 6 bases from J; junction bases left unmatched: 11. The CDR3 DNA reads as TGTGCCAGTAGTGCCGAGCGGGGGGGCCGGGCGGATACGCAGTATTTT. As protein: CASSAERGGRADTQYF.

This clone is a singleton in its sample. The rearrangement links TRBV29-1 to TRBJ1-1; tentative D call: TRBD1 (6 bases). Trimming left V 6 bases short and J 3 bases short, with 17 bases between. In germline, CDR1 is SQVTM, CDR2 ANQGSEA. There are 14 residues in the CDR3. CDR3 nucleotide sequence: TGCAGCGTGATTCTACAGGGCTCCTACACTGAAGCTTTCTTT. Translation gives CSVILQGSYTEAFF. The complete variable domain, with remaining parts taken from reference TRBV29-1 and TRBJ1-1, reads SAVISQKPSRDICQRGTSLTIQCQVDSQVTMMFWYRQQPGQSLTLIATANQGSEATYESGFVIDKFPISRPNLTFSTLTVSNMSPEDSSIYLCSVILQGSYTEAFFGQGTRLTVV.